This passage covers 3 T cell receptor beta chains from one sample sequenced in a study of T cells in Graves' hyperthyroidism and ophthalmopathy. Amplification of TCR beta CDR3 regions used RNA as the template. In the first-round RT-PCR of the TCR CDR3, the HTBI primer set was used. A single record per CDR3 protein comes from TCRdb applying MiXCR to the multiplex PCR reads. Of 500,000 to 800,000 distinct CDR3 sequences listed, roughly 15% were seen once; the top ten hold 12%. The sequenced material came from blood. The source is a woman aged 45-65 years with Graves' ophthalmopathy.

This chain uses TRBV20-1 with TRBJ1-2; possibly TRBD1 for D (5 bases). The CDR3 has 17 residues. Germline V gene lookup returns CDR1 DFQATT and CDR2 SNEGSKA (reference sequence). V was shortened by 0 bases and J by 4 bases, with 21 bases between the two germline ends. The CDR3 spells CSARDPTRVRGGYGYTF. The CDR3 coding sequence is TGCAGTGCTAGAGATCCAACCCGCGTACGGGGCGGCTATGGCTACACCTTC.

The CDR3 protein is CASSPPASGRTAYEQYF. In nucleotides, the CDR3 is TGTGCCAGCTCACCACCAGCTAGCGGGAGGACCGCCTACGAGCAGTACTTC. This sequence joins TRBV18 and TRBJ2-7, with 11 bases fitting TRBD2. The CDR3 covers 17 residues. Germline V gene sequence: CDR1 KGHSH, CDR2 LQKENI. Trimming took 0 bases from V and 2 from J; bases not matched to a gene: 6.

This clonotype was seen at least ten times. V is TRBV5-1 and J is TRBJ1-4; tentatively, D is TRBD1 (5 bases). V was clipped by 4 bases and J by 8 bases, with 12 bases between them. Germline V CDR1 and CDR2: SGHRS, YFSETQ. This CDR3 spans 13 amino acids. Here the CDR3 reads CASSLGREEKLFF. The CDR3 DNA sequence: TGCGCCAGCAGCCTGGGACGGGAGGAAAAACTGTTTTTT.